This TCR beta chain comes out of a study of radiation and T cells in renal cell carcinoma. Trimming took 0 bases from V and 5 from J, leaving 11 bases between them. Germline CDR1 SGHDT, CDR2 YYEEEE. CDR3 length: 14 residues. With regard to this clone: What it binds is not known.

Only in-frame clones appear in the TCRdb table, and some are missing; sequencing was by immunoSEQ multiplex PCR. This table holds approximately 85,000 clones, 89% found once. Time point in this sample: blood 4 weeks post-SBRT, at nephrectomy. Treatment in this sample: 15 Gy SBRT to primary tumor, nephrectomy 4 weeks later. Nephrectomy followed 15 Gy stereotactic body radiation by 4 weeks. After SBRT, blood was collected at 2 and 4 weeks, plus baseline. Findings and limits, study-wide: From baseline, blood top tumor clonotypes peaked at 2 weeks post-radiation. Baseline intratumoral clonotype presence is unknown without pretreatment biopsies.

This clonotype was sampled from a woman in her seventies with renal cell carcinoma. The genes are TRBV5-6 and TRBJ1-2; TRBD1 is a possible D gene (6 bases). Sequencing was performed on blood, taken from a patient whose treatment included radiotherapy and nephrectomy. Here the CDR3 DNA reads TGTGCCAGCAGCTTGGCAGGGGTGGAGTATGGCTACACCTTC. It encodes CASSLAGVEYGYTF.